The rows below give T cell receptor beta chains drawn from one sample of a study of blood T cell repertoires in COVID-19. TCRdb's table, derived via immunoSEQ multiplex PCR, lists solely in-frame clones and lacks some. The data show about 130,000 clones, roughly 80% seen once. The sequenced material came from peripheral blood. These receptors came from a woman of 80 years or more with acute or convalescent COVID-19. Each CDR3 is given with its conserved first and last residue. The D gene is left open where the match is weak. Size tells how often a clone was seen (once, few, many) or the class of an expanded clone, and some rows leave it out.

v_gene	abundance	j_gene	d_gene	CDR3aa	CDR3nt
TRBV24-1	-	TRBJ1-5	TRBD1	CAHRDRNQPQHF	TGTGCCCACCGGGACAGAAATCAGCCCCAGCATTTT
TRBV4-2	-	TRBJ1-1	-	CASSQDLSYTEAFF	TGTGCCAGCAGCCAAGATCTTAGCTACACTGAAGCTTTCTTT
TRBV19	-	TRBJ2-4	-	CASSIDSRPEKNIQYF	TGTGCCAGTAGTATAGATTCCAGGCCAGAAAAAAACATTCAGTACTTC
TRBV3-1/TRBV3-2	few	TRBJ1-5	-	CASSQGRQPQHF	TGTGCCAGCAGCCAAGGGAGGCAGCCCCAGCATTTT
TRBV19	-	TRBJ2-3	-	CASSLLFRSSSTDTQYF	TGTGCCAGTAGTTTACTGTTCCGGTCCTCAAGCACAGATACGCAGTATTTT
TRBV5-1	few	TRBJ1-2	-	CARGARPYGYTF	TGCGCCAGGGGTGCCAGGCCCTATGGCTACACCTTC
TRBV7-7	few	TRBJ1-5	-	CASSVDLNQPQHF	TGTGCCAGCAGCGTCGACTTAAATCAGCCCCAGCATTTT
TRBV15	-	TRBJ2-1	-	CATSRDSGRGRRNEQFF	TGTGCCACCAGCCGAGATTCGGGACGGGGGAGAAGGAATGAGCAGTTCTTC
TRBV19	-	TRBJ1-1	-	CASSIAGGEAFF	TGTGCCAGTAGTATCGCCGGCGGCGAAGCTTTCTTT
TRBV3-1/TRBV3-2	once	TRBJ2-2	TRBD2	CASSQGLAGGRAGELFF	TGTGCCAGCAGCCAGGGACTAGCGGGGGGCAGGGCCGGGGAGCTGTTTTTT
TRBV10-1	-	TRBJ1-4	TRBD1	CASSSGQGMRNEKLFF	TGCGCCAGCAGCTCGGGACAGGGGATGAGAAATGAAAAACTGTTTTTT
TRBV4-2	-	TRBJ2-1	-	CASSQWGGVDDNEQFF	TGTGCCAGCAGCCAATGGGGCGGGGTAGACGACAATGAGCAGTTCTTC
TRBV2	-	TRBJ1-1	TRBD1	CASRYDRELATEAFF	TGTGCCAGCAGATATGACAGGGAGTTGGCCACTGAAGCTTTCTTT
TRBV4-1	-	TRBJ2-1	-	CASSQTPSPFSYNEQFF	TGCGCCAGCAGCCAAACCCCTAGCCCCTTTTCCTACAATGAGCAGTTCTTC
TRBV2	-	TRBJ1-1	TRBD1	CASSNRTGREAFF	TGTGCCAGCAGTAACCGGACAGGGCGTGAAGCTTTCTTT
TRBV9	-	TRBJ2-1	TRBD2	CASSPPADGGGWNEQFF	TGTGCCAGCAGCCCCCCGGCCGACGGCGGGGGGTGGAATGAGCAGTTCTTC
TRBV29-1	once	TRBJ1-2	-	CSVARGDYGYTF	TGCAGCGTTGCCAGGGGAGACTATGGCTACACCTTC
TRBV14	-	TRBJ2-5	-	CASSPGPGETQYF	TGTGCCAGCAGCCCCGGACCGGGGGAGACCCAGTACTTC
TRBV20-1	-	TRBJ1-2	TRBD1	CSASTGVGGYTF	TGCAGTGCTAGTACAGGGGTCGGCGGCTACACCTTC
TRBV3-1/TRBV3-2	-	TRBJ1-3	-	CASSLQATTSSGNTIYF	TGTGCCAGCAGCCTTCAAGCGACGACGAGCTCTGGAAACACCATATATTTT
TRBV18	-	TRBJ1-6	-	CASSPAGGRYNSPLHF	TGTGCCAGCTCACCAGCCGGGGGGAGGTATAATTCACCCCTCCACTTT
TRBV9	-	TRBJ1-4	-	CASSAESGVGGEKLFF	TGTGCCAGCAGCGCAGAGTCGGGGGTGGGCGGTGAAAAACTGTTTTTT
TRBV7-2	-	TRBJ1-1	TRBD1	CASSSTGTGGLVAFF	TGTGCCAGCAGCAGTACCGGGACAGGGGGCTTAGTAGCTTTCTTT
TRBV30	-	TRBJ1-6	-	CASGETYNSPLHF	TGTGCCAGCGGGGAGACCTATAATTCACCCCTCCACTTT
TRBV5-1	-	TRBJ2-3	-	CASSFGLYTDTQYF	TGCGCCAGCAGCTTCGGACTATACACAGATACGCAGTATTTT
TRBV4-1	-	TRBJ2-1	TRBD2	CASSQSWTSGGSYNEQFF	TGCGCCAGCAGCCAATCCTGGACTAGCGGGGGGTCCTACAATGAGCAGTTCTTC
TRBV4-2	-	TRBJ1-3	-	CASSHVFRGNSGNTIYF	TGTGCCAGCAGCCACGTCTTCAGGGGTAACTCTGGAAACACCATATATTTT
TRBV7-2	-	TRBJ1-2	TRBD1	CASSLNRGYGYTF	TGTGCCAGCAGCTTAAACAGGGGCTATGGCTACACCTTC
TRBV5-1	-	TRBJ1-2	-	CASSLEGGRRGYTF	TGCGCCAGCAGCTTGGAAGGCGGGCGTCGTGGCTACACCTTC
TRBV6-6	-	TRBJ1-2	TRBD1	CASSPSTVGGGNYGYTF	TGTGCCAGCAGTCCCTCCACCGTTGGAGGGGGCAACTATGGCTACACCTTC
TRBV5-1	-	TRBJ1-2	-	CASSFREPYGYTF	TGCGCCAGCAGCTTTCGAGAACCCTATGGCTACACCTTC
TRBV3-1/TRBV3-2	-	TRBJ1-5	-	CASSQDRVDQPQHF	TGTGCCAGCAGCCAAGATCGAGTAGATCAGCCCCAGCATTTT
TRBV3-1/TRBV3-2	-	TRBJ2-5	TRBD2	CASTPTGERGGETQYF	TGTGCCAGCACCCCTACGGGGGAGCGGGGGGGGGAGACCCAGTACTTC
TRBV5-4	-	TRBJ1-1	-	CASNPLGGGGAVNTEAFF	TGTGCCAGCAACCCTCTGGGGGGTGGGGGAGCAGTGAACACTGAAGCTTTCTTT
TRBV27	-	TRBJ2-1	TRBD1	CASSFGTGSYNEQFF	TGTGCCAGCAGTTTCGGGACAGGTAGTTACAATGAGCAGTTCTTC
TRBV24-1	-	TRBJ2-1	TRBD1	CATSDPGTANEQFF	TGTGCCACCAGTGATCCCGGGACAGCCAATGAGCAGTTCTTC
TRBV5-8	-	TRBJ2-7	-	CASSPYDRGGQYF	TGTGCCAGCAGCCCGTACGATAGGGGGGGGCAGTACTTC
TRBV4-1	-	TRBJ1-6	-	CASSQGRARGNSPLHF	TGCGCCAGCAGCCAAGGGCGGGCCAGGGGAAATTCACCCCTCCACTTT
TRBV25-1	-	TRBJ1-1	-	CASGSGARTEAFF	TGTGCCAGCGGATCCGGTGCTAGGACTGAAGCTTTCTTT
TRBV5-6	-	TRBJ1-1	-	CASSLLGEVVAFF	TGTGCCAGCAGCTTGTTGGGGGAGGTGGTAGCTTTCTTT
TRBV6-6	-	TRBJ1-1	-	CASSYGRLNTEAFF	TGTGCCAGCAGTTACGGGAGATTGAACACTGAAGCTTTCTTT
TRBV9	-	TRBJ1-1	TRBD1	CASGRTGGLGNTEAFF	TGTGCCAGCGGCCGGACAGGGGGTTTGGGGAACACTGAAGCTTTCTTT
TRBV27	-	TRBJ2-2	TRBD2	CASSSRSGGANTGELFF	TGTGCCAGCAGTTCCCGGAGCGGGGGAGCGAACACCGGGGAGCTGTTTTTT
TRBV7-2	-	TRBJ2-3	TRBD2	CASSLSTSGGGNF	TGTGCCAGCAGCTTATCGACTAGCGGGGGCGGGAATTTT
TRBV11-2	-	TRBJ2-4	TRBD1	CASSLLGQAGNPAKNIQYF	TGTGCCAGCAGCCTACTGGGACAGGCCGGGAATCCGGCCAAAAACATTCAGTACTTC
TRBV7-5	-	TRBJ1-4	-	CARSLGGGGGATNEKLFF	TGTGCCAGAAGCTTAGGTGGCGGGGGCGGTGCAACTAATGAAAAACTGTTTTTT
TRBV23-1	-	TRBJ2-5	TRBD2	CASSPPGGGPVVETQYF	TGCGCCAGCAGTCCCCCGGGGGGAGGCCCGGTGGTGGAGACCCAGTACTTC
TRBV24-1	-	TRBJ2-7	TRBD1	CATSDLGGGQGYEQYF	TGTGCCACCAGTGATTTGGGGGGGGGACAGGGATACGAGCAGTACTTC
TRBV6-2/TRBV6-3	-	TRBJ2-1	-	CASSYNSPVVNEQFF	TGTGCCAGCAGTTACAATTCCCCGGTAGTCAATGAGCAGTTCTTC
TRBV2	-	TRBJ2-1	TRBD1	CASRADRGGYNEQFF	TGTGCCAGCAGGGCGGACAGGGGGGGCTACAATGAGCAGTTCTTC
TRBV19	-	TRBJ2-3	TRBD2	CASSIDIERGSTDTQYF	TGTGCCAGTAGTATAGATATTGAGCGGGGGAGCACAGATACGCAGTATTTT
TRBV11-2	-	TRBJ1-2	-	CASSLDRGLSNYGYTF	TGTGCCAGCAGCTTAGACAGGGGTTTGAGTAACTATGGCTACACCTTC
TRBV7-6	-	TRBJ1-1	-	CASSPGRPGTEAFF	TGTGCCAGCAGCCCCGGACGACCGGGGACTGAAGCTTTCTTT